The entry below gives a single T cell receptor beta chain sequence along with its context. The clone's antigen remains unknown. Per-base quality was not reported, and no clone a single base away is much larger than it. The source of the sample is a study of post-analysis software for immune sequencing data (dated by TCRdb to 2015 to 2017). Broadly, across the study: Disease courses on record covered relapsing-remitting, secondary progressive and progressive-relapsing multiple sclerosis, though some patients had no subtype annotation. The multiple sclerosis patient repertoires were compared with roughly twelve previously published healthy control repertoires from donors aged about 6 to 26 years. A subset of samples was prepared in parallel using single-end sample barcoding, then pooled and co-amplified after Illumina adapter ligation. What the work shows at the level of the full study, not this receptor alone: When samples were clustered directly using the F measure, samples prepared in the same batch co-clustered strongly, which prompted a batch-effect correction. The control group was slightly older than the multiple sclerosis patient group. Roughly 5 TRBV segments, including TRBV5-6, TRBV5-1 and TRBV20-1, were significantly more frequent in patients than controls. Normalized Chao1 diversity was significantly lower in multiple sclerosis patients than controls, suggesting substantial peripheral T-cell clonal expansion.

TCR beta repertoires were profiled from peripheral blood of 13 young patients with multiple sclerosis to demonstrate the VDJtools post-analysis software. The multiple sclerosis patients were children and adolescents ranging in age from 6 to 15 years. Receptor amplification or capture employed PCR. Sequencing took place on an Illumina HiSeq 2500. To reduce PCR and sequencing biases, unique molecular identifiers were incorporated into the TCR beta cDNA libraries. Some 500,000 cDNA molecules were obtained per 1 to 10 million input T cells, so each molecule approximated one T cell. The patient libraries were prepared and sequenced using the same protocol as the earlier healthy control dataset. Within a given batch, samples were prepared together, multiplexed and sequenced on the same HiSeq lane. In the authors' own workflow: Raw barcoded reads were processed with MIGEC, discarding single-read molecular identifier groups before consensus assembly and CDR3 extraction. Clonotype tables were post-analysed with VDJtools, normalizing diversity by down-sampling all datasets to the smallest sample size. Repertoire overlap clustering matched CDR3 amino acid but not nucleotide sequences to correct batch-related cross-sample contamination. TCRdb handled the public reads itself, with Q25 trimming in fastp and clone calling in MiXCR, and kept productive beta chains. For every CDR3 protein sequence, its rows merge into one entry that carries the most common genes and DNA. The V and J calls here are based on TCRdb, not the publication. This sample gives fewer than 700,000 distinct CDR3 sequences in total; roughly 46% of them show up just once. The ten largest clones capture over 1.5% of the sample.

The V and J ends are trimmed by 4 bases and 3 bases, leaving 10 bases between them. The CDR3 holds 14 amino acids from the cysteine to the phenylalanine. The DNA shown is the 42-base CDR3, in frame from base 1. Reading the germline V gene (reference sequence) gives CDR1 SEHNR and CDR2 FQNEAQ. The rearranged chain carries TRBV7-9 and TRBJ2-1, with a weak D call of TRBD2 (5 bases match). The clonotype originates from a girl aged 10 to 17 with multiple sclerosis. The sequenced sample was blood. The CDR3 region reads CASSSPSGYNEQFF. In nucleotides, the sequence is TGTGCCAGCAGCTCCCCAAGCGGCTACAATGAGCAGTTCTTC.